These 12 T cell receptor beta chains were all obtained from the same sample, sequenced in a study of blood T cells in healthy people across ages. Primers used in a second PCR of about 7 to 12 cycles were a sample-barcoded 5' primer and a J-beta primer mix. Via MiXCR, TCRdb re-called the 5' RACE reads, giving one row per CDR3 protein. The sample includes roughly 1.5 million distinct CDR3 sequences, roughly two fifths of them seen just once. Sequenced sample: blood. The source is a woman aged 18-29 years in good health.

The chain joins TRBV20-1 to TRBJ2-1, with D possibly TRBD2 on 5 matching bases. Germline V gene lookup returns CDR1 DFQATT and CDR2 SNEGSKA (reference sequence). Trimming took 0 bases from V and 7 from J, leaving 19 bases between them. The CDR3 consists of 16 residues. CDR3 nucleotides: TGCAGTGCTAGAGATAAGAGGGCTAGGTGGGCTAATGAGCAGTTCTTC. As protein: CSARDKRARWANEQFF.

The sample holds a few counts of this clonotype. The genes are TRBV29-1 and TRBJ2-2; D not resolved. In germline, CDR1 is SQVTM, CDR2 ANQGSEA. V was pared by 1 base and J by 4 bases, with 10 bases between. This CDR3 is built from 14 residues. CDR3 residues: CSVEAAYSTGELFF. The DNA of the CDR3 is TGCAGCGTTGAAGCGGCGTATTCCACCGGGGAGCTGTTTTTT.

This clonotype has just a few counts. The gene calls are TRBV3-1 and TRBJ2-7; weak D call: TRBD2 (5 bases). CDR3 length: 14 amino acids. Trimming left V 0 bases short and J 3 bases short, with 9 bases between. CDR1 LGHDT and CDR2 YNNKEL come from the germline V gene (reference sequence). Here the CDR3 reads CASSQEASHYEQYF. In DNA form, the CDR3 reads TGTGCCAGCAGCCAAGAGGCTAGCCACTACGAGCAGTACTTC.

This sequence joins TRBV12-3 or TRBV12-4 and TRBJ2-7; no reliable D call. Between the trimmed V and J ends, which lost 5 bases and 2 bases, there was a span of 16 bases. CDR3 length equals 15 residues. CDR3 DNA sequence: TGTGCCAGCAGTCCATTGGTTCGGAGAACCTACGAGCAGTACTTC. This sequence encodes CASSPLVRRTYEQYF.

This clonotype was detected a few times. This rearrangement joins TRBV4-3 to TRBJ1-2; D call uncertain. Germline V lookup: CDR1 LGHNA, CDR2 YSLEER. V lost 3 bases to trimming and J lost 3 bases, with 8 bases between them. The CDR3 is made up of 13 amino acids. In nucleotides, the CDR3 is TGCGCCAGCAGCCAGATCCGGGACTATGGCTACACCTTC. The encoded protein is CASSQIRDYGYTF.

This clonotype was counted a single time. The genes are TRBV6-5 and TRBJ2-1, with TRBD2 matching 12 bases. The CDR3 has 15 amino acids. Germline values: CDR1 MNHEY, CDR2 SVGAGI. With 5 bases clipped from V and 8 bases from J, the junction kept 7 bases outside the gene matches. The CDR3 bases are TGTGCCAGCAGTACGACTAGCGGGGGCCTTTATGAGCAGTTCTTC. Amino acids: CASSTTSGGLYEQFF.

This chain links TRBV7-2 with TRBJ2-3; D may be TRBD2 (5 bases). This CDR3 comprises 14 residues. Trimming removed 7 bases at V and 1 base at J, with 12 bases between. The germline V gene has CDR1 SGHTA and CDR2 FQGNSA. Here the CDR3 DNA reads TGTGCCAGCACTGACCTCGGGGGCACAGATACGCAGTATTTT. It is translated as CASTDLGGTDTQYF. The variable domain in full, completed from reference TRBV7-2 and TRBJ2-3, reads GAGVSQSPSNKVTEKGKDVELRCDPISGHTALYWYRQSLGQGLEFLIYFQGNSAPDKSGLPSDRFSAERTGGSVSTLTIQRTQQEDSAVYLCASTDLGGTDTQYFGPGTRLTVL.

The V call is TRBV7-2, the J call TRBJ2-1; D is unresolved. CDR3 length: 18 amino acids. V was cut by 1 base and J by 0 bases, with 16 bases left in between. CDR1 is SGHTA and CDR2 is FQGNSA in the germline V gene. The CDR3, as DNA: TGTGCCAGCAGCTTAGAAGGAATCTGGCGGAGCTCCTACAATGAGCAGTTCTTC. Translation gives CASSLEGIWRSSYNEQFF.

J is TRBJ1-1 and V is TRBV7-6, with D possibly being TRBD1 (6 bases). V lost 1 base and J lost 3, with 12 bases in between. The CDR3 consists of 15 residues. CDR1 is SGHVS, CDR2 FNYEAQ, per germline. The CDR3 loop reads CASSLVAQGDTEAFF. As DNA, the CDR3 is TGTGCCAGCAGCTTAGTAGCACAGGGCGACACTGAAGCTTTCTTT.

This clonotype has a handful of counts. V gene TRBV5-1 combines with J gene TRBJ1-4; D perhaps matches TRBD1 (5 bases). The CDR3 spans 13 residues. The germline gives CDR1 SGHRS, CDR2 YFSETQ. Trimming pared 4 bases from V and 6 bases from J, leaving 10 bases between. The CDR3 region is CASSSDSYEKLFF. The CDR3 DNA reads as TGCGCCAGCAGCAGCGACAGTTATGAAAAACTGTTTTTT.

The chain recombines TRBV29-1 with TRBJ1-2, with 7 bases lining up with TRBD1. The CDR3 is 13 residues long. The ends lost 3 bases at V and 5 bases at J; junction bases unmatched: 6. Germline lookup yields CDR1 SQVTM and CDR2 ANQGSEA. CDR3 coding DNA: TGCAGCGTTGACGGACAGGTCGGGTATGGCTACACCTTC. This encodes CSVDGQVGYGYTF.

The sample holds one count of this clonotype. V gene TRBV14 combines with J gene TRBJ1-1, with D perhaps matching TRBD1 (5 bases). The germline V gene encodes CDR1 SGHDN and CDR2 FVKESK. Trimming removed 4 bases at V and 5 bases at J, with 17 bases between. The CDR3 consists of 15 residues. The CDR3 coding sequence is TGTGCCAGCAGCCTCACCGACAGTTTCGTGACTGAAGCTTTCTTT. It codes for CASSLTDSFVTEAFF.